The 13 T cell receptor beta chains in this list originate from one sample, sequenced in a study of blood T cell repertoires in COVID-19. Using immunoSEQ multiplex PCR, the repertoire was profiled, and TCRdb retains in-frame clones only, with some absent. The sample has about 200,000 clones; roughly 90% are singletons. The sequenced material came from PBMCs or T cells enriched from blood (not recorded which). These receptors were taken from a young woman who had recovered from COVID-19.

The chain combines TRBV9 with TRBJ1-4; weak D call: TRBD1 (6 bases). There are 13 residues in the CDR3. Germline V lookup: CDR1 SGDLS, CDR2 YYNGEE. Trimming stripped 4 bases from V and 14 bases from J, with 18 bases between. The CDR3 region has the DNA TGTGCCAGCAGCTCTACAGGGTTTATCTTCCTGTTTTTT. This codes for CASSSTGFIFLFF. Looking up the rest from reference TRBV9 and TRBJ1-4 gives the full variable domain: DSGVTQTPKHLITATGQRVTLRCSPRSGDLSVYWYQQSLDQGLQFLIQYYNGEERAKGNILERFSAQQFPDLHSELNLSSLELGDSALYFCASSSTGFIFLFFGSGTQLSVL.

The chain couples TRBV4-1 to TRBJ1-1, with D possibly being TRBD1 (5 bases). Trimming removed 1 base from V and 10 bases from J, with 16 bases in between. The CDR3 runs to 14 residues. Germline V gene lookup returns CDR1 MGHRA and CDR2 YSYEKL. DNA for the CDR3: TGCGCCAGCAGCCAAGGGCCGGACATCGGTGGAGCTTTCTTT. This gives the protein CASSQGPDIGGAFF.

This clone was found once. The chain recombines TRBV7-6 with TRBJ1-2, with D hard to call. V was shortened by 6 bases and J by 7 bases, with 15 bases between the two germline ends. In germline, CDR1 is SGHVS, CDR2 FNYEAQ. The CDR3 loop spans 13 amino acids. CDR3 region: CASRGTEGFGYTF. In nucleotides, the CDR3 is TGTGCCAGCAGGGGCACAGAGGGATTTGGCTACACCTTC.

The chain links TRBV6-5 to TRBJ1-1; TRBD1 matches 10 bases. Germline V CDR1 and CDR2: MNHEY, SVGAGI. The CDR3 covers 16 residues. Trimming took 2 bases from V and 1 from J; bases not matched to a gene: 4. The CDR3 here is CASSYRRDRGNTEAFF. CDR3 coding DNA: TGTGCCAGCAGTTACAGAAGGGACAGGGGGAACACTGAAGCTTTCTTT.

This chain joins TRBV28 and TRBJ2-7; D is perhaps TRBD2 (6 bases). Germline V gives CDR1 MDHEN, CDR2 SYDVKM. This CDR3 is built from 18 residues. Trimming stripped 6 bases from V and 3 bases from J, with 27 bases between. CDR3 in amino acids: CASSPLSPQSGLHYEQYF. Written as DNA, the CDR3 is TGTGCCAGCAGCCCACTTAGTCCCCAGTCGGGACTCCACTACGAGCAGTACTTC.

J is TRBJ2-5 and V is TRBV12-3 or TRBV12-4; a possible D gene is TRBD1 (5 bases). The germline V and J ends were trimmed by 7 bases and 1 base, with 10 bases remaining between them. CDR3 size: 13 residues. The CDR3: CASTDSGQETQYF. CDR3 DNA sequence: TGTGCCAGCACTGACAGTGGCCAAGAGACCCAGTACTTC.

The chain couples TRBV3-1 (or the pseudogene TRBV3-2) to TRBJ1-2; 8 positions match TRBD1. The CDR3 is 13 amino acids. V gave up 3 bases and J gave up 8 bases; unmatched junction bases: 5. Germline V gene lookup returns CDR1 LGHDT and CDR2 YNNKEL (reference sequence). The CDR3 here is CASSHQGAKGYTF. The DNA for the CDR3 is TGTGCCAGCAGCCATCAGGGGGCGAAAGGCTACACCTTC.

The chain uses TRBV5-4 and TRBJ2-3, with a possible D match to TRBD2 (6 bases). This CDR3 is built from 17 residues. Trimming shortened V by 0 bases and J by 1 base, and 15 bases separated the two germline ends. CDR1 SGHNT and CDR2 YYREEE come from the germline V gene (reference sequence). CDR3 loop: CASSLGLGKSRTDTQYF. For the CDR3, the DNA is TGTGCCAGCAGCTTGGGACTAGGCAAGTCACGCACAGATACGCAGTATTTT.

This clone was seen only a few times. The chain is built from TRBV3-1 (or the pseudogene TRBV3-2) and TRBJ1-1; TRBD1 agrees at 9 bases. Germline V lookup: CDR1 LGHDT, CDR2 YNNKEL (reference sequence). V was clipped by 2 bases and J by 5 bases; unmatched bases: 6. The CDR3 runs 15 residues. CDR3 nucleotides: TGTGCCAGCAGCCAAACCGGGACAGGGTATACTGAAGCTTTCTTT. Translation gives CASSQTGTGYTEAFF.

This chain connects TRBV10-3 to TRBJ1-1; weak D call: TRBD1 (6 bases). The germline V gene has CDR1 ENHRY and CDR2 SYGVKD. Trimming left V 6 bases short and J 4 bases short, with 12 bases between. The CDR3 is 13 amino acids. The CDR3 reads CAIRQGIGTEAFF. CDR3 nucleotide sequence: TGTGCCATCAGACAGGGTATCGGCACTGAAGCTTTCTTT.

The rearrangement joins TRBV27 to TRBJ2-5; 9 bases match TRBD1. This CDR3 is built from 14 residues. The V gene's germline CDR1 is MNHEY and CDR2 SMNVEV (reference sequence). The V segment lost 6 bases and the J segment 4 bases; nucleotides outside the gene matches: 6. The CDR3 spells CASSRTGDPETQYF. In nucleotides, the CDR3 is TGTGCCAGCAGCCGGACAGGGGACCCAGAGACCCAGTACTTC.

V gene TRBV2 combines with J gene TRBJ1-4, with a weak D call TRBD1 (5 bases). Trimming left V 4 bases short and J 0 bases short, with 15 bases between. CDR3 size: 17 residues. Per the germline V gene, CDR1 is SNHLY and CDR2 is FYNNEI. This CDR3 reads CASSGSGWGATNEKLFF. The CDR3 DNA sequence: TGTGCCAGCAGTGGAAGTGGGTGGGGGGCAACTAATGAAAAACTGTTTTTT.

The J gene is TRBJ1-3, the V gene TRBV5-1; TRBD1 might be the D (5 bases). Germline V gene data show CDR1 as SGHRS and CDR2 as YFSETQ. The V end was cut by 4 bases, the J end by 3 bases, with 11 bases between. There are 14 residues in the CDR3. The CDR3 loop is CASSPDRFGNTIYF. The DNA of the CDR3 is TGCGCCAGCAGCCCCGACAGATTTGGAAACACCATATATTTT.